Each of the 17 T cell receptor beta chains below was sequenced from the same sample in a study of somatic mutations in cytotoxic T cells in rheumatoid arthritis. Using immunoSEQ multiplex PCR, the repertoire was profiled, and TCRdb retains in-frame clones only, with some absent. The sample has more than 8,000 clones, about 84% seen once. Sequencing was done on a sample of CD8+ T cells sorted from blood. The receptors come from an adult with rheumatoid arthritis.

The chain links TRBV13 to TRBJ1-2, with 9 bases matching TRBD1. V lost 3 bases and J lost 3; bases outside the gene matches: 5. The length of the CDR3 is 15 residues. The germline gives CDR1 PRHDT, CDR2 FYEKMQ (reference sequence). The DNA for the CDR3 is TGTGCCAGCAGCTTGGGGGGACAGGGTGACTATGGCTACACCTTC. Translated: CASSLGGQGDYGYTF. The full variable domain, completed using reference TRBV13 and TRBJ1-2, is AAGVIQSPRHLIKEKRETATLKCYPIPRHDTVYWYQQGPGQDPQFLISFYEKMQSDKGSIPDRFSAQQFSDYHSELNMSSLELGDSALYFCASSLGGQGDYGYTFGSGTRLTVV.

The gene calls are TRBV7-9 and TRBJ2-7; D possibly matches TRBD1 or TRBD2 (6 bases each). Germline lookup yields CDR1 SEHNR and CDR2 FQNEAQ (reference sequence). This CDR3 is 13 amino acids long. V shed 5 bases and J shed 4 bases, with 12 bases lying between them. The DNA of the CDR3 is TGTGCCAGCAGCCCCGGGGGCTCTTACGAGCAGTACTTC. It yields the protein CASSPGGSYEQYF.

The rearrangement joins TRBV29-1 to TRBJ2-1; either TRBD1 or TRBD2 may fit D (5 bases each). Germline V gene sequence: CDR1 SQVTM, CDR2 ANQGSEA. Between the trimmed V and J ends, which lost 4 bases and 0 bases, there was a span of 7 bases. The length of the CDR3 is 13 residues. The CDR3 DNA sequence: TGCAGCGTTGGGGGGTACTCCTACAATGAGCAGTTCTTC. Protein product: CSVGGYSYNEQFF.

The chain uses TRBV4-3 and TRBJ2-7; 9 positions match TRBD1. Germline V gene sequence: CDR1 LGHNA, CDR2 YSLEER. The length of the CDR3 is 16 residues. V trimming: 0 bases; J trimming: 3 bases; junction bases outside the gene matches: 6. CDR3 amino acids: CASSQEDRGPSYEQYF. CDR3 in DNA: TGCGCCAGCAGCCAAGAGGACAGGGGCCCTAGCTACGAGCAGTACTTC.

The chain employs TRBV9 and TRBJ2-1; D may correspond to TRBD1 or TRBD2 (5 bases each). This CDR3 is 16 amino acids long. Germline CDR1 reads SGDLS; CDR2 reads YYNGEE. Trimming stripped 0 bases from V and 8 bases from J, with 18 bases between. The CDR3 region has the DNA TGTGCCAGCAGCGTAGGTGGCTACCCTCGGGGCCATGAGCAGTTCTTC. This gives the protein CASSVGGYPRGHEQFF.

The J gene is TRBJ2-1, the V gene TRBV29-1; TRBD2 matches 11 bases. Germline V CDR1 and CDR2: SQVTM, ANQGSEA. The CDR3 consists of 17 residues. Trimming cost V 6 bases and J 0 bases; bases outside gene matches: 10. The DNA for the CDR3 is TGCAGCGTGGCCGGGACTAGCGGCCTCCGCTCCTACAATGAGCAGTTCTTC. It is translated as CSVAGTSGLRSYNEQFF.

This chain uses TRBV7-9 with TRBJ2-1, with 10 bases that match TRBD2. Unmatched junction bases numbered 11, after V lost 5 bases and J lost 7 bases. The CDR3 has 16 amino acids. Germline values: CDR1 SEHNR, CDR2 FQNEAQ (reference sequence). CDR3 loop: CASSGSRGLAENEQFF. For the CDR3, the DNA is TGTGCCAGCAGCGGGAGTCGCGGACTAGCGGAAAATGAGCAGTTCTTC.

This rearrangement joins TRBV13 to TRBJ2-7; tentative D call: TRBD1 (5 bases). In germline, CDR1 is PRHDT, CDR2 FYEKMQ (reference sequence). Deletions cut 2 bases from V and 3 bases from J, with 5 bases between. The length of the CDR3 is 12 residues. The CDR3 reads CASSLRGYEQYF. CDR3 coding DNA: TGTGCCAGCAGCTTAAGGGGCTACGAGCAGTACTTC.

The J gene is TRBJ2-5, the V gene TRBV5-6; D call uncertain. Per the germline V gene, CDR1 is SGHDT and CDR2 is YYEEEE. This CDR3 region has 15 residues. V lost 0 bases to trimming and J lost 3 bases, with 12 bases between them. For the CDR3, the DNA is TGTGCCAGCAGCTTGGCCATAAGACCCGAAGAGACCCAGTACTTC. This sequence encodes CASSLAIRPEETQYF.

About this clone: The sample contains more than one DNA sequence encoding this CDR3. The chain uses TRBV7-9 and TRBJ2-7; no definite D call. Germline V gene data show CDR1 as SEHNR and CDR2 as FQNEAQ (reference sequence). V gave up 1 base and J gave up 5 bases, with 6 bases separating them. CDR3 length: 12 amino acids. The CDR3 DNA reads as TGTGCCAGCAGCTTAGGAAGAGACGAGCAGTACTTC. Amino acid sequence: CASSLGRDEQYF. The whole variable domain, remainder taken from reference TRBV7-9 and TRBJ2-7, is DTGVSQNPRHKITKRGQNVTFRCDPISEHNRLYWYRQTLGQGPEFLTYFQNEAQLEKSRLLSDRFSAERPKGSFSTLEIQRTEQGDSAMYLCASSLGRDEQYFGPGTRLTVT.

The chain uses TRBV5-5 and TRBJ1-3; D is possibly TRBD1 (6 bases). CDR1 and CDR2 from the germline V gene are SGHKS and YYEKEE (reference sequence). This CDR3 comprises 16 residues. The ends were cut back, 0 bases at V and 4 bases at J, with 14 bases in the middle. In nucleotides, the CDR3 is TGTGCCAGCAGCTTGGAAATGGGGGCTGCGGGAAACACCATATATTTT. It yields the protein CASSLEMGAAGNTIYF. Combining the CDR3 with reference TRBV5-5 and TRBJ1-3 gives the whole variable domain DAGVTQSPTHLIKTRGQQVTLRCSPISGHKSVSWYQQVLGQGPQFIFQYYEKEERGRGNFPDRFSARQFPNYSSELNVNALLLGDSALYLCASSLEMGAAGNTIYFGEGSWLTVV.

The chain couples TRBV28 to TRBJ2-7, with 11 bases that match TRBD2. Losses at the gene ends were 6 bases for V and 6 bases for J; bases not matched to a gene: 10. CDR3 length equals 15 residues. From germline, CDR1 is MDHEN and CDR2 SYDVKM. DNA for the CDR3: TGTGCCAGCAGCGACCGGACTAGCGGGCCTCTCGAGCAGTACTTC. This sequence encodes CASSDRTSGPLEQYF. Full variable domain (rest looked up from reference TRBV28 and TRBJ2-7): DVKVTQSSRYLVKRTGEKVFLECVQDMDHENMFWYRQDPGLGLRLIYFSYDVKMKEKGDIPEGYSVSREKKERFSLILESASTNQTSMYLCASSDRTSGPLEQYFGPGTRLTVT.

The CDR3: CASSHRGGGQQPQHF. The CDR3 nucleotides are TGTGCCAGCAGCCACAGGGGCGGGGGGCAACAGCCCCAGCATTTT. This chain links TRBV13 with TRBJ1-5; TRBD1 agrees at 7 bases. The CDR3 runs to 15 residues. Germline CDR1 and CDR2: PRHDT and FYEKMQ (reference sequence). V trimming: 5 bases; J trimming: 7 bases; junction bases outside the gene matches: 11.

The chain couples TRBV6-5 to TRBJ1-3; D is unclear. Germline loops: CDR1 MNHEY, CDR2 SVGAGI. Trimming cost V 2 bases and J 4 bases, with 6 bases left between them. CDR3 length equals 13 residues. The CDR3 spells CASSYNEGNTIYF. The CDR3 DNA sequence: TGTGCCAGCAGTTACAATGAGGGAAACACCATATATTTT.

This sequence joins TRBV5-6 and TRBJ1-1; no reliable D call. Trimming cost V 2 bases and J 0 bases, with 8 bases left between them. Germline V gives CDR1 SGHDT, CDR2 YYEEEE. The CDR3 runs to 14 residues. The DNA of the CDR3 is TGTGCCAGCAGCTTTTCTGTCTTGAACACTGAAGCTTTCTTT. Amino acids: CASSFSVLNTEAFF.

The chain employs TRBV15 and TRBJ2-1; TRBD2 agrees at 15 bases. The CDR3 spans 16 residues. The V gene's germline CDR1 is LNHNV and CDR2 YYDKDF (reference sequence). V trimming: 8 bases; J trimming: 2 bases; junction bases outside the gene matches: 4. The CDR3 nucleotides read TGTGCCACCGGACTAGCGGGGGGGCCGGCCTACAATGAGCAGTTCTTC. Translated: CATGLAGGPAYNEQFF.

The chain uses TRBV4-3 and TRBJ2-7, with 9 bases aligning to TRBD1. V gave up 1 base and J gave up 0 bases; unmatched junction bases: 7. The CDR3 has 17 residues. CDR1 is LGHNA, CDR2 YSLEER, per germline. In DNA, the CDR3 is TGCGCCAGCAGCCAAGGCACCGGGACAGGGAGCTCCTACGAGCAGTACTTC. It yields the protein CASSQGTGTGSSYEQYF.